The 13 T cell receptor beta chains below were found in one sample sequenced in a study of blood T cells in healthy people across ages. Next came a second PCR, run for about 6 to 11 cycles, which used a sample-barcoded 5' primer along with a J-beta primer mix. TCRdb itself ran the 5' RACE reads through MiXCR, one entry per CDR3 protein. The data contain 1,800,000 or so distinct CDR3 sequences, approximately 40% of them singletons. Sequenced material: blood. Receptor source: a human donor in good health.

This clonotype was recorded once. The chain is built from TRBV6-2 or TRBV6-3 and TRBJ2-1; D remains unclear. This CDR3 contains 14 residues. Trimming took 6 bases from V and 0 from J, leaving 9 bases between them. Germline V gene data show CDR1 as MNHEY and CDR2 as SVGEGT. CDR3 coding DNA: TGTGCCAGCAGGGGTCTAGACTCCTACAATGAGCAGTTCTTC. Residues: CASRGLDSYNEQFF.

V usage is TRBV28 and J usage is TRBJ1-1; 8 positions agree with TRBD1. This CDR3 region has 15 residues. Germline V gene lookup returns CDR1 MDHEN and CDR2 SYDVKM. Trimming at V came to 1 base and at J to 8 bases, leaving 9 bases not matched to a gene. This chain's CDR3 is CASSLFGQGKTEAFF. CDR3 DNA: TGTGCCAGCAGTTTATTCGGACAGGGTAAAACAGAAGCTTTCTTT.

Only a few counts were recorded for this clonotype. The genes are TRBV18 and TRBJ1-5; D is uncertain. V lost 4 bases and J lost 6, with 16 bases in between. The CDR3 spans 15 residues. Germline V gene lookup returns CDR1 KGHSH and CDR2 LQKENI. The CDR3, as DNA: TGTGCCAGCTCACTCAATGAGGGATGGGCTCAGCCCCAGCATTTT. Translated, it gives CASSLNEGWAQPQHF.

This clonotype was detected a few times. The rearrangement joins TRBV25-1 to TRBJ1-4; D is possibly TRBD1 (6 bases). CDR3 size: 13 residues. Germline CDR1 reads MGHDK; CDR2 reads SYGVNS. Trimming took 4 bases from V and 10 from J, leaving 13 bases between them. The CDR3 coding sequence is TGTGCCAGCAGTGGTACAGGGCGGGGAAAACTGTTTTTT. This sequence encodes CASSGTGRGKLFF.

This chain joins TRBV29-1 and TRBJ2-3, with D possibly TRBD2 on 6 matching bases. With 6 bases removed from V and 4 bases from J, the gap between germline ends came to 23 bases. The CDR3 spans 16 residues. Germline V gives CDR1 SQVTM, CDR2 ANQGSEA. CDR3 loop: CSVLTGTPRSSDTQYF. The CDR3 DNA reads as TGCAGCGTCCTAACCGGGACTCCTCGGTCCTCAGATACGCAGTATTTT.

This chain joins TRBV12-3 or TRBV12-4 and TRBJ2-7; a possible D gene is TRBD1 (5 bases). V lost 1 base, J lost 5 bases, and 9 bases lay in between. The CDR3 sequence is 13 residues long. The CDR3 DNA reads TGTGCCAGCAGTTTAGAGGCAGGGAACGAGCAGTACTTC. It encodes CASSLEAGNEQYF.

This clonotype occurred a few times. The chain is built from TRBV5-1 and TRBJ2-5; a weak D match, TRBD1 (6 bases). The DNA matches TRBJ2-7 better at its end, which makes the J call doubtful. CDR1 and CDR2 (germline): SGHRS, YFSETQ. This CDR3 spans 14 amino acids. The CDR3: CASSLLLQGGEQYF. CDR3 in DNA: TGCGCCAGCAGCTTGCTCCTACAGGGTGGCGAGCAGTACTTC.

V is TRBV6-6 and J is TRBJ2-5; 9 bases match TRBD2. CDR3 length: 14 residues. CDR1 is MNHNY and CDR2 is SVGAGI in the germline V gene (reference sequence). Losses at the gene ends were 6 bases for V and 4 bases for J; bases not matched to a gene: 6. The CDR3 protein is CASRPSGDIETQYF. The CDR3 DNA sequence: TGTGCCAGCAGACCTAGCGGGGATATAGAGACCCAGTACTTC.

The rearrangement links TRBV27 to TRBJ1-2; D may be TRBD1 (5 bases). The CDR3 extends over 17 amino acids. Trimming shortened V by 5 bases and J by 4 bases, and 23 bases separated the two germline ends. Looked up from germline, CDR1 is MNHEY and CDR2 is SMNVEV (reference sequence). The CDR3 is CASSPGRGSGIGYGYTF. CDR3 nucleotides: TGTGCCAGCAGTCCTGGGAGGGGCTCAGGTATTGGCTATGGCTACACCTTC.

This clonotype was observed a handful of times. The chain carries TRBV27 and TRBJ2-7; TRBD2 matches 11 bases. The better agreement between TRBJ2-5 and the DNA end casts doubt on the J call. The CDR3 sequence is 15 residues long. Per the germline V gene, CDR1 is MNHEY and CDR2 is SMNVEV (reference sequence). CDR3 DNA sequence: TGTGCCAGCAGTTTACTAGCGGGGGGTATTGAGACCCAGTACTTC. It codes for CASSLLAGGIETQYF.

V and J are TRBV7-7 and TRBJ2-1; the D gene is possibly TRBD1 (6 bases). The CDR3 is 16 amino acids. The germline V and J ends were trimmed by 1 base and 7 bases, with 17 bases remaining between them. Per germline, CDR1 SSHAT and CDR2 FNYEAQ (reference sequence). The CDR3 bases are TGTGCCAGCAGCTTAGGGGGCGAGGGGGAGTTGAATGAGCAGTTCTTC. It is translated as CASSLGGEGELNEQFF.

The chain links TRBV24-1 to TRBJ2-5, with 8 bases aligning to TRBD1. Per germline, CDR1 KGHDR and CDR2 SFDVKD. This CDR3 is built from 16 residues. V was pared by 2 bases and J by 5 bases, with 9 bases of the junction left unmatched. The CDR3: CATSDSGAGGMETQYF. The CDR3 DNA reads as TGTGCCACCAGTGATTCGGGGGCAGGGGGCATGGAGACCCAGTACTTC.

This chain connects TRBV2 to TRBJ2-4; D call uncertain. Germline CDR1 and CDR2: SNHLY and FYNNEI. The CDR3 totals 12 residues. The V end was cut by 6 bases, the J end by 4 bases, with 7 bases between. For the CDR3, the DNA is TGTGCCAGCAGGACCCAAAAAAACATTCAGTACTTC. Translating gives CASRTQKNIQYF.